A selection of T cell receptor beta chains follows, all from one sample in a study of CD8 T cells in ankylosing spondylitis. TCRdb fed the 5' RACE reads into MiXCR, producing one record per CDR3 protein. The sample lists 200,000 to 250,000 distinct CDR3 sequences; roughly 10% were seen once. The sample comprised blood, either unsorted or a sorted T cell fraction (not recorded which). The receptors come from a male donor with ankylosing spondylitis or in good health (not recorded which). The CDR3 runs from the conserved cysteine through the conserved F or W. The D gene is left open where the match is weak. Part of the rows lack a size; the others show once, few, many or a class for expanded clones.

D gene	clone size	V gene	J gene	CDR3 length	CDR3 DNA	CDR3 protein
-	many	TRBV15	TRBJ1-4	14	TGTGCCACCAGCAGAGAGGCAGGGATGGAAAAACTGTTTTTT	CATSREAGMEKLFF
TRBD1	-	TRBV7-9	TRBJ2-7	14	TGTGCCAGCAGCACAACAGGGGGCTCCTACGAGCAGTACTTC	CASSTTGGSYEQYF
-	few	TRBV12-3/TRBV12-4	TRBJ2-5	15	TGTGCCAGCAGTTTCCGTTCGGGCGGTAAAGAGACCCAGTACTTC	CASSFRSGGKETQYF
TRBD1	many	TRBV6-1	TRBJ1-1	16	TGTGCCAGCAGCCGCACATCCGGGACAGGGTACACTGAAGCTTTCTTT	CASSRTSGTGYTEAFF
-	many	TRBV24-1	TRBJ2-1	14	TGTGCCACCAGTGATTTTGGGGGGAACGATGAGCAGTTCTTC	CATSDFGGNDEQFF
-	-	TRBV14	TRBJ2-4	13	TGTGCCAGCAGCGTCGGTGGCAAAAACATTCAGTACTTC	CASSVGGKNIQYF
TRBD1	many	TRBV15	TRBJ2-5	16	TGTGCCACCAGCAGGTCCGGGACAGGGGGCCAAGAGACCCAGTACTTC	CATSRSGTGGQETQYF
TRBD1	-	TRBV6-1	TRBJ2-2	16	TGTGCCACCCGGTTGCTAACAGGGGGGAACACCGGGGAGCTGTTTTTT	CATRLLTGGNTGELFF
TRBD2	few	TRBV20-1	TRBJ2-2	17	TGCAGTGCTAGTCCGAAAGCGGGGGGCGCGAACACCGGGGAGCTGTTTTTT	CSASPKAGGANTGELFF
-	few	TRBV20-1	TRBJ1-1	15	TGCAGTGCTACCCATCTTAGGGAAATGAACACTGAAGCTTTCTTT	CSATHLREMNTEAFF
TRBD1	-	TRBV7-9	TRBJ1-1	15	TGTGCCAGCAGCGAGGGACAGGGCTTGAACACTGAAGCTTTCTTT	CASSEGQGLNTEAFF
TRBD1	many	TRBV5-1	TRBJ2-2	17	TGCGCCAGCAGGGCAACAGGGGCCCCATCGAACACCGGGGAGCTGTTTTTT	CASRATGAPSNTGELFF
TRBD1	many	TRBV7-9	TRBJ2-1	15	TGTGCCAGCAGCCTTCCGGGACAGGGGGCCGATGAGCAGTTCTTC	CASSLPGQGADEQFF
-	many	TRBV5-1	TRBJ1-1	13	TGCGCCAGCAGCTTGGAGGCAAAGACTGAAGCTTTCTTT	CASSLEAKTEAFF
-	many	TRBV5-1	TRBJ1-1	15	TGCGCCAGCAGCTTGTTTTGGGAAGAAGGCACTGAAGCTTTCTTT	CASSLFWEEGTEAFF
-	-	TRBV9	TRBJ1-1	15	TGTGCCAGCAGCGCAATGAGGGGGGAAAACACTGAAGCTTTCTTT	CASSAMRGENTEAFF
-	few	TRBV7-3	TRBJ2-3	18	TGTGCCAGCAGCTTAAGGGCGCGAGGGGATCGGCGGGGTCATACGCAGTATTTT	CASSLRARGDRRGHTQYF
-	few	TRBV28	TRBJ1-5	12	TGTGCCAGCAGTTTTGAGTTTCAGCCCCAGCATTTT	CASSFEFQPQHF
TRBD1	-	TRBV9	TRBJ2-4	18	TGTGCCAGCAGCATAGCTACCGGGACAGGGGGCAGTGGGAACATTCAGTACTTC	CASSIATGTGGSGNIQYF
TRBD1	many	TRBV18	TRBJ1-2	14	TGTGCCAGCTCACCAAAACAGGGGGCTGATGGCTACACCTTC	CASSPKQGADGYTF
-	many	TRBV7-7	TRBJ2-1	15	TGTGCTAGCAGCTTAGCGTGGGGCCAGAACAATGAGCAGTTCTTC	CASSLAWGQNNEQFF
-	-	TRBV7-9	TRBJ1-1	16	TGTGCCAGCAGCTTAGGAGCTGGACAGATGATACCTGAAGCTTTCTTT	CASSLGAGQMIPEAFF
-	-	TRBV5-1	TRBJ2-1	17	TGCGCCAGCAGCTTGGGCAGGGCCAACTCCCTCTACAATGAGCAGTTCTTC	CASSLGRANSLYNEQFF
-	many	TRBV28	TRBJ2-5	13	TGTGCCAGCAGTTTGGGGGGCCCGGAGACCCAGTACTTC	CASSLGGPETQYF
TRBD1	-	TRBV7-3	TRBJ2-7	13	TGTGCCAGCGGACAGGGGAAGTTCTACGAGCAGTACTTC	CASGQGKFYEQYF
-	many	TRBV5-6	TRBJ1-2	14	TGTGCCAGCAGCCCAAGCGCGGGGATCTATGGCTACACCTTC	CASSPSAGIYGYTF
TRBD1	-	TRBV7-3	TRBJ2-2	16	TGTGCCAGCAGCTTACCCCAGGGGGAAGGGTCCGGGGAGCTGTTTTTT	CASSLPQGEGSGELFF
TRBD2	many	TRBV20-1	TRBJ2-5	15	TGCAGTGCTAGGGACAGACTAGCGGGGCAAGAGACCCAGTACTTC	CSARDRLAGQETQYF
TRBD1	few	TRBV5-1	TRBJ2-7	17	TGCGCCAGCAGCCGTTTTTATGGGGGACAGGGTTTTTACGAGCAGTACTTC	CASSRFYGGQGFYEQYF
-	-	TRBV28	TRBJ2-3	16	TGTGCCAGCACCGATGAGGTCGGGGGAAAGATAGATACGCAGTATTTT	CASTDEVGGKIDTQYF
-	few	TRBV30	TRBJ1-3	12	TGTGCCTGGAGTCCTACTGGAAACACCATATATTTT	CAWSPTGNTIYF
-	many	TRBV3-1	TRBJ1-4	15	TGTGCCAGCAGCCTCGTGGGACAACCTAATGAAAAACTGTTTTTT	CASSLVGQPNEKLFF
-	many	TRBV27	TRBJ2-5	14	TGTGCCAGCAGTTTCCTCGGACCAGCAGAGACCCAGTACTTC	CASSFLGPAETQYF
-	many	TRBV5-1	TRBJ1-1	16	TGCGCCAGCAGCACAGGTTCGGGTTCCTCGAACACTGAAGCTTTCTTT	CASSTGSGSSNTEAFF
TRBD2	few	TRBV3-1	TRBJ2-1	13	TGTGCCAGCAGCCACAACCGAGCGGGGGGGCTCTTCTTC	CASSHNRAGGLFF
TRBD1	many	TRBV6-5	TRBJ1-6	17	TGTGCCAGCAGTTACTCGGGACAGGGGTCTAATAATTCACCCCTCCACTTT	CASSYSGQGSNNSPLHF
-	many	TRBV7-2	TRBJ1-6	16	TGTGCCAGCAGCTTAGGAGGGGGGTCCTATAATTCACCCCTCCACTTT	CASSLGGGSYNSPLHF
TRBD2	many	TRBV12-3/TRBV12-4	TRBJ2-1	16	TGTGCCAGCAGTTTAGCTAGCGGGGGGGCAGACAATGAGCAGTTCTTC	CASSLASGGADNEQFF
TRBD1	few	TRBV2	TRBJ2-7	14	TGTGCCAGCAGACTGGGGACAGGGGCCAACGAGCAGTACTTC	CASRLGTGANEQYF
-	many	TRBV20-1	TRBJ1-6	14	TGCAGTGCTAGCCCGGGAGTCAATAATTCACCCCTCCACTTT	CSASPGVNNSPLHF
TRBD2	many	TRBV3-1	TRBJ2-4	14	TGTGCCAGCAGTCCTCTAGCGGGGGGGCATGAAAAGTACTTC	CASSPLAGGHEKYF
-	many	TRBV29-1	TRBJ1-2	15	TGCAGCGTTCGCAGGGGCCTCGATTCTAACTATGGCTACACCTTC	CSVRRGLDSNYGYTF
TRBD2	-	TRBV20-1	TRBJ2-1	11	TGCAGTGCTAATAGCGGGGGCCGCTTGTTCTTC	CSANSGGRLFF
TRBD1	few	TRBV7-2	TRBJ2-5	13	TGTGCCAGCAGCACAGACAGGGAAGAGACCCAGTACTTC	CASSTDREETQYF
TRBD1	many	TRBV12-3/TRBV12-4	TRBJ2-5	16	TGTGCCAGCAGTTTACCCAGACAGGGAGCTTCAGAGACCCAGTACTTC	CASSLPRQGASETQYF
-	many	TRBV7-2	TRBJ2-5	14	TGTGCCAGCAGCTTTGGTCAATCACCAGAGACCCAGTACTTC	CASSFGQSPETQYF
-	many	TRBV20-1	TRBJ1-2	15	TGCAGTGCTCGCCGCGCGACACAGACTAACTATGGCTACACCTTC	CSARRATQTNYGYTF
TRBD2	-	TRBV20-1	TRBJ2-1	15	TGCAGTGCTAGCGTGGCGGGGGGAGGCTACAATGAGCAGTTCTTC	CSASVAGGGYNEQFF
-	many	TRBV20-1	TRBJ1-1	15	TGCAGTGCTAGAAAGGGCCCTCAGATGTCGACTGAAGCTTTCTTT	CSARKGPQMSTEAFF
-	-	TRBV5-1	TRBJ2-2	17	TGCGCCAGCAGCTTGGCGTCCCTTCCGGGGAGCTCCGGGGAGCTGTTTTTT	CASSLASLPGSSGELFF
-	-	TRBV12-3/TRBV12-4	TRBJ2-2	13	TGTGCCAGCAGTTTTCGAGGGGCCGGGGAGCTGTTTTTT	CASSFRGAGELFF
TRBD2	many	TRBV19	TRBJ2-1	15	TGTGCCAGTAGTGCGAACCCCGGGACTAGCAATGAGCAGTTCTTC	CASSANPGTSNEQFF
TRBD2	-	TRBV6-5	TRBJ2-7	15	TGTGCCAGCAGTTTGGGGACTAGCCCCCTACACGAGCAGTACTTC	CASSLGTSPLHEQYF
-	many	TRBV19	TRBJ1-2	14	TGTGCCAGTAGTATGGGGGCGCAAATCTATGGCTACACCTTC	CASSMGAQIYGYTF
TRBD1	many	TRBV5-1	TRBJ2-3	15	TGCGCCAGCAGCTTGGCGGACAGGGACACAGATACGCAGTATTTT	CASSLADRDTDTQYF
TRBD1	many	TRBV7-3	TRBJ2-3	16	TGTGCCAGCAGCTTAATGAGGACAGGGGGTCCTGATACGCAGTATTTT	CASSLMRTGGPDTQYF
TRBD2	many	TRBV20-1	TRBJ2-3	15	TGCAGTGCTAGGGTAGCGGGGGCTCTCCGAGATACGCAGTATTTT	CSARVAGALRDTQYF
-	many	TRBV12-3/TRBV12-4	TRBJ2-3	15	TGTGCCAGCAGTTTACAGGAAAGGACCACAGATACGCAGTATTTT	CASSLQERTTDTQYF
TRBD1	-	TRBV2	TRBJ2-1	14	TGTGCCAGCAGAGCCGGGACAGGGGAAAATGAGCAGTTCTTC	CASRAGTGENEQFF